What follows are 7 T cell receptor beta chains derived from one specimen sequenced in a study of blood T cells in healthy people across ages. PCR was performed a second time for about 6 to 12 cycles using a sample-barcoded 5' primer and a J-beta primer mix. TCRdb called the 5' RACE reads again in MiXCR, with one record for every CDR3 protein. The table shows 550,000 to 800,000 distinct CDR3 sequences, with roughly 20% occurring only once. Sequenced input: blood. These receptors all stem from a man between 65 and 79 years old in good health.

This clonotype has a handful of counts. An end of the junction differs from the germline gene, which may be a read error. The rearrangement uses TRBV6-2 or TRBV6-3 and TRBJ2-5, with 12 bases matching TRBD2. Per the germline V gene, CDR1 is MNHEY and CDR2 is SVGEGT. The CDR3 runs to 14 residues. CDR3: CVSRRLAGEETQYF. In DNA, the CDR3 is TGTGTCAGCAGGAGACTAGCGGGAGAAGAGACCCAGTACTTC.

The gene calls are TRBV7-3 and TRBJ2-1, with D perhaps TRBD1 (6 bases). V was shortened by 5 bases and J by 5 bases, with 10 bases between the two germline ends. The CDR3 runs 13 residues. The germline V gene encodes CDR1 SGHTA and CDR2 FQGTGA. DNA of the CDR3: TGTGCCAGCAGCATAAACAGGGACAATGAGCAGTTCTTC. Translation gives CASSINRDNEQFF.

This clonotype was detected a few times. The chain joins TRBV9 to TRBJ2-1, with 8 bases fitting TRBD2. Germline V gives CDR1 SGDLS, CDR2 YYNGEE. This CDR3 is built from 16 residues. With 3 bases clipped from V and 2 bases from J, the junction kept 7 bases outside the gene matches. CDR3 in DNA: TGTGCCAGCAGCGCCGGGGGGGACCGCGCCTACAATGAGCAGTTCTTC. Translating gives CASSAGGDRAYNEQFF.

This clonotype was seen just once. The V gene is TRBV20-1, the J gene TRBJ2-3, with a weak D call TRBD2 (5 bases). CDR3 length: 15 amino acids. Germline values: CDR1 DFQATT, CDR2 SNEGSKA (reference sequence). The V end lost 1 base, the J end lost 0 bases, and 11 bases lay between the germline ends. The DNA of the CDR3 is TGCAGTGCTAGAGGACTTCGCGGGAGCACAGATACGCAGTATTTT. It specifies CSARGLRGSTDTQYF.

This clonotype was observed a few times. CDR3: CSGSGTGEPEAFF. CDR3 DNA: TGCAGCGGCTCCGGGACAGGGGAACCTGAAGCTTTCTTT. J is TRBJ1-1 and V is TRBV29-1, with 10 bases that match TRBD1. After removal of 7 bases from V and 6 bases from J, the junction contained 8 bases not matched to a gene. CDR3 length equals 13 residues. The germline V gene has CDR1 SQVTM and CDR2 ANQGSEA.

The CDR3 DNA reads as TGTGCCAGCAGCTACGATAGGGGTGAAGCTTTCTTT. Protein: CASSYDRGEAFF. The chain has TRBV7-9 and TRBJ1-1, with a possible D match to TRBD1 (5 bases). V was shortened by 4 bases and J by 7 bases, with 10 bases between the two germline ends. The length of the CDR3 is 12 residues. Germline CDR1 and CDR2: SEHNR and FQNEAQ (reference sequence).

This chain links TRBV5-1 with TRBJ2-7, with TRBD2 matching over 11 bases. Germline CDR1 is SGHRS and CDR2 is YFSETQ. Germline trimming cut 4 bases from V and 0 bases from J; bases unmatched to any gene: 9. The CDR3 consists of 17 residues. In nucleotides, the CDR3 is TGCGCCAGCAGCAACGGACTAGCGGGTGCTCTCTCCTACGAGCAGTACTTC. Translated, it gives CASSNGLAGALSYEQYF. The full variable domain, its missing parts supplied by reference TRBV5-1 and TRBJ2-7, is KAGVTQTPRYLIKTRGQQVTLSCSPISGHRSVSWYQQTPGQGLQFLFEYFSETQRNKGNFPGRFSGRQFSNSRSEMNVSTLELGDSALYLCASSNGLAGALSYEQYFGPGTRLTVT.